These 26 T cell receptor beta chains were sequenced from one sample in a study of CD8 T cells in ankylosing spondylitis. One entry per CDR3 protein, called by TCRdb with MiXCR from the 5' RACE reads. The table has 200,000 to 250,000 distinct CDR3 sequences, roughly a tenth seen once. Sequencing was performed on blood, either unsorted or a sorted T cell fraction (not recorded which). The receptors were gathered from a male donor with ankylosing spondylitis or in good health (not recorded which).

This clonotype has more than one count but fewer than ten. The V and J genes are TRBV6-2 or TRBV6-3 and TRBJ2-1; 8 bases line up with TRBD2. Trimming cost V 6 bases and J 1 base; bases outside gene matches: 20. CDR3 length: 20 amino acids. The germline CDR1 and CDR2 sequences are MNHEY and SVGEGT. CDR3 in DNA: TGTGCCAGCAGACCCAGGCCCGGGAGGGGCGTCACCCTATCCTACAATGAGCAGTTCTTC. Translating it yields CASRPRPGRGVTLSYNEQFF.

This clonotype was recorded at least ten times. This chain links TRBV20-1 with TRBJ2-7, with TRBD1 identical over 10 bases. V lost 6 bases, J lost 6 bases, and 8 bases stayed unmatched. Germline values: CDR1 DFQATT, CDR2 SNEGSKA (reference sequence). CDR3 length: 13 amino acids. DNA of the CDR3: TGCAGTGCAAAGGACAGGGGGTATGTCGAGCAGTACTTC. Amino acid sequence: CSAKDRGYVEQYF.

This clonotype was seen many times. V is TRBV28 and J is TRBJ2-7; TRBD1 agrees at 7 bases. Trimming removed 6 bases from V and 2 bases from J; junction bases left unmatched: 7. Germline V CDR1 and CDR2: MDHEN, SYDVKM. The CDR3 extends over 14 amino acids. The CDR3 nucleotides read TGTGCCAGCAGGAAAACAGGGGCTCCCTACGAGCAGTACTTC. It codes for CASRKTGAPYEQYF.

The CDR3: CASSPGGRANTGELFF. For the CDR3, the DNA is TGTGCCAGCAGCCCTGGGGGGAGAGCGAACACCGGGGAGCTGTTTTTT. The V gene is TRBV3-1, the J gene TRBJ2-2; D might be TRBD2 (6 bases). This CDR3 comprises 16 residues. Looked up from germline, CDR1 is LGHDT and CDR2 is YNNKEL (reference sequence). V was cut by 4 bases and J by 0 bases, with 12 bases left in between.

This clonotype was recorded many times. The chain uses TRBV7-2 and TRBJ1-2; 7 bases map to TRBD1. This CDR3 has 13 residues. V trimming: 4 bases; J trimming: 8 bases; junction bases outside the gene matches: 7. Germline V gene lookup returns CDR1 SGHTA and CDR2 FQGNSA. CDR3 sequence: CASSSTGDRGYTF. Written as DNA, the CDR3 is TGTGCCAGCAGCTCCACAGGGGATAGGGGCTACACCTTC.

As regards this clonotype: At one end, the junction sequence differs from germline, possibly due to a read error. CDR3 coding DNA: TGTGCCAGCACTGAAATGCTTGCCGACGAGCAGTACTTC. It yields the protein CASTEMLADEQYF. The rearrangement uses TRBV2 and TRBJ2-7; D is ambiguous. Per the germline V gene, CDR1 is SNHLY and CDR2 is FYNNEI. This CDR3 has 13 amino acids.

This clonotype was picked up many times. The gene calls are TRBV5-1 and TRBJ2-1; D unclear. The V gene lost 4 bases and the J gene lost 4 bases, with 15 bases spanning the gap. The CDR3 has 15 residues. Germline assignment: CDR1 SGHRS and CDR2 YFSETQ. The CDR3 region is CASSLRDVLYNEQFF. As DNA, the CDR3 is TGCGCCAGCAGCCTAAGGGATGTCCTATACAATGAGCAGTTCTTC.

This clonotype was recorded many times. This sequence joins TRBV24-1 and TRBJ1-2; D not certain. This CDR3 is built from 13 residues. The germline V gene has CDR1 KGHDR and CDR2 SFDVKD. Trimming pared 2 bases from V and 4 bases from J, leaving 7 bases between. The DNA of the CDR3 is TGTGCCACCAGTGATTCCGAAAGCTATGGCTACACCTTC. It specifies CATSDSESYGYTF.

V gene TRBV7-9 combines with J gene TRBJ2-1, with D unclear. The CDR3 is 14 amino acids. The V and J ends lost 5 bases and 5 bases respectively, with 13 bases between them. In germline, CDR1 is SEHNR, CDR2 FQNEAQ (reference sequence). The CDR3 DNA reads TGTGCCAGCAGCCAAAACCGGAATAACAATGAGCAGTTCTTC. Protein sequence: CASSQNRNNNEQFF.

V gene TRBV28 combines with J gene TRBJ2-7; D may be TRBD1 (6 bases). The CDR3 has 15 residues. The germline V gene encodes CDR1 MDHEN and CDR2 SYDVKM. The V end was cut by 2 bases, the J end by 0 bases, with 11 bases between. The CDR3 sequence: CASSLGGQSSYEQYF. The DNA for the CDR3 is TGTGCCAGCAGTTTAGGCGGACAGAGCTCCTACGAGCAGTACTTC.

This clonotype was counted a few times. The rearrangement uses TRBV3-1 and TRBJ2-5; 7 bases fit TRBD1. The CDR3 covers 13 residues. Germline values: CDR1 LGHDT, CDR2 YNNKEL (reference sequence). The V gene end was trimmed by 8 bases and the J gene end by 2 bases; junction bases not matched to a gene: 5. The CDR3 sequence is CASRSTGQETQYF. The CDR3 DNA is TGTGCCAGCCGATCGACAGGGCAAGAGACCCAGTACTTC.

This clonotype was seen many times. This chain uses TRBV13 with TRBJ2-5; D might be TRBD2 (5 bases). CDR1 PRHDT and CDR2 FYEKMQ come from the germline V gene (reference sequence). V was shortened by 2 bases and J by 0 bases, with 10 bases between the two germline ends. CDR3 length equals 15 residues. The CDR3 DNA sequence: TGTGCCAGCAGCTTAAGCGGCTTAAACCAAGAGACCCAGTACTTC. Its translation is CASSLSGLNQETQYF.

In nucleotides, the CDR3 is TGCAGTGCTAGAGCTCCTAGTTTGGGTGCATACGAGCAGTACTTC. Protein product: CSARAPSLGAYEQYF. The chain uses TRBV20-1 and TRBJ2-7; D remains unclear. Trimming shortened V by 1 base and J by 4 bases, and 17 bases separated the two germline ends. CDR1 is DFQATT and CDR2 is SNEGSKA in the germline V gene (reference sequence). This CDR3 region has 15 residues.

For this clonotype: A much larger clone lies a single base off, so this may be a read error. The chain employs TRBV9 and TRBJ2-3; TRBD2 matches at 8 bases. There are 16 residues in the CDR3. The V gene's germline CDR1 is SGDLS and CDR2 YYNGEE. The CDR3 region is CASNVERGLGTDTQYF. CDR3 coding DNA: TGTGCCAGCAACGTAGAGAGGGGACTAGGAACAGATACGCAGTATTTT. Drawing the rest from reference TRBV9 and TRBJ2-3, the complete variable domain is DSGVTQTPKHLITATGQRVTLRCSPRSGDLSVYWYQQSLDQGLQFLIQYYNGEERAKGNILERFSAQQFPDLHSELNLSSLELGDSALYFCASNVERGLGTDTQYFGPGTRLTVL.

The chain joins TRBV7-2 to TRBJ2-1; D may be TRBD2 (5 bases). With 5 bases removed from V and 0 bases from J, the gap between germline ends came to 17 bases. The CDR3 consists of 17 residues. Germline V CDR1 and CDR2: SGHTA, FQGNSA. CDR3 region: CASSPRGDQLSYNEQFF. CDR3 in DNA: TGTGCCAGCAGCCCCCGGGGTGACCAACTCTCCTACAATGAGCAGTTCTTC.

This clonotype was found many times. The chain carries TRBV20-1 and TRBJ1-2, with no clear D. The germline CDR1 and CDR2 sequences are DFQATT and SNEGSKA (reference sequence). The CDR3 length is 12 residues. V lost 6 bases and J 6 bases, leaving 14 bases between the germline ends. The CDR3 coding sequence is TGCAGTGCCAAACCTTTTGGGGATGGCTACACCTTC. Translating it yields CSAKPFGDGYTF.

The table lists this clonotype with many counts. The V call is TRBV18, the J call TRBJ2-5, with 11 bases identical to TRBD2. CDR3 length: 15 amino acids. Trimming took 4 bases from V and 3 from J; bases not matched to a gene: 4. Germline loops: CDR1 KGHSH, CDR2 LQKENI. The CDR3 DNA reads TGTGCCAGCTCACAACGGGGACTAGCGGAAGAGACCCAGTACTTC. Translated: CASSQRGLAEETQYF.

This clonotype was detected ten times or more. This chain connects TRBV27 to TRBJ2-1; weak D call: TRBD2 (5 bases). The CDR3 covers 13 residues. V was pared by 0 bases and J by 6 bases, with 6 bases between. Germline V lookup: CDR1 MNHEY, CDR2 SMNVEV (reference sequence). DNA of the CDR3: TGTGCCAGCAGTTTATCGGGGAGCAATGAGCAGTTCTTC. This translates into CASSLSGSNEQFF.

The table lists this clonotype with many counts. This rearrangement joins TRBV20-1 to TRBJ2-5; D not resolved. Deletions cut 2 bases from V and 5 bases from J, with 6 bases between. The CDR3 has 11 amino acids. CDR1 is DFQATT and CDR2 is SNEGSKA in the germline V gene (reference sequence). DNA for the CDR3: TGCAGTGCTAGATCCTCGGAGACCCAGTACTTC. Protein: CSARSSETQYF.

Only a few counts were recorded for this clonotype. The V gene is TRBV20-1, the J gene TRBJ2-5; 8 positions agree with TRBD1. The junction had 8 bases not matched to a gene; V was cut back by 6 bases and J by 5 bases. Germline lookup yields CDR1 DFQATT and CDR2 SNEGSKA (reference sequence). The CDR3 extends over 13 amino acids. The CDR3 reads CSAFGQGRETQYF. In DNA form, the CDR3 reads TGCAGTGCCTTCGGACAGGGTAGGGAGACCCAGTACTTC.

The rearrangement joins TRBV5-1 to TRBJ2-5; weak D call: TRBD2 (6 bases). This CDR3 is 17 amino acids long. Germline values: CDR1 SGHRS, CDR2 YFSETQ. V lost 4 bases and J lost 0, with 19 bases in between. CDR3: CASSRFNGGEYQETQYF. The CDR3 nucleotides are TGCGCCAGCAGCCGTTTTAATGGCGGGGAGTACCAAGAGACCCAGTACTTC.

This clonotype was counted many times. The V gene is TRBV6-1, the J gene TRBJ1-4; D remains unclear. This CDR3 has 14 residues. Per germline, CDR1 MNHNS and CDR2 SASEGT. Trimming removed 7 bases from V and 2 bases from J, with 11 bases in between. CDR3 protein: CASTPSPTNEKLFF. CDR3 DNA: TGTGCCAGCACCCCAAGCCCCACTAATGAAAAACTGTTTTTT.

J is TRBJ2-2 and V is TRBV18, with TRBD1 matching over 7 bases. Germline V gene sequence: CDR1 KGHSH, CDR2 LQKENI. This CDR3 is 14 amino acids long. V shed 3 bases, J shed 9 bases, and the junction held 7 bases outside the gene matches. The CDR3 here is CASSPNPGQRELFF. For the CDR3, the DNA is TGTGCCAGCTCACCTAATCCGGGACAGAGGGAGCTGTTTTTT.

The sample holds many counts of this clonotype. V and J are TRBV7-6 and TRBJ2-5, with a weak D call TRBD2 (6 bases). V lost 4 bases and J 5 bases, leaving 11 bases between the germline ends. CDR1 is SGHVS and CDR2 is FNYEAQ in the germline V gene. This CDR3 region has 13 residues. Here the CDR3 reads CASSSLAVETQYF. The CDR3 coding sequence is TGTGCCAGCAGCTCCTTAGCGGTGGAGACCCAGTACTTC.

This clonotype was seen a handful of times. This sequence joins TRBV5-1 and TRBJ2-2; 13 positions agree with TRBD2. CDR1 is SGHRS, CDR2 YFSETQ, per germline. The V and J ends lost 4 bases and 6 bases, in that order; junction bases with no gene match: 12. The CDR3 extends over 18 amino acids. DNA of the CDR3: TGCGCCAGCAGCATAAACCCCGGACTAGCGGGGGCGGCCGGGGAGCTGTTTTTT. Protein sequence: CASSINPGLAGAAGELFF.

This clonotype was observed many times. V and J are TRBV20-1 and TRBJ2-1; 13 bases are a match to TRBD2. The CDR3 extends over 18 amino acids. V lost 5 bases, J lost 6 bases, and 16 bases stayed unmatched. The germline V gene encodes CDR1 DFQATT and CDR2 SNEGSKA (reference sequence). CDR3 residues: CSAHHLGTSGVPSNEQFF. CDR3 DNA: TGCAGTGCTCACCACCTCGGGACTAGCGGGGTCCCCTCCAATGAGCAGTTCTTC.